These 29 T cell receptor beta chains originate from one sample sequenced in a study of Tregs in tolerant kidney transplant recipients. TCRdb keeps only in-frame clones here, not all; method: immunoSEQ multiplex PCR. Of tens of thousands of clones listed, roughly 84% are singletons. The source material was CD4+ T cells from blood. The receptors stem from a human donor in good health.

The chain uses TRBV2 and TRBJ2-1; 8 bases are a match to TRBD2. Germline lookup yields CDR1 SNHLY and CDR2 FYNNEI. V trimming: 3 bases; J trimming: 14 bases; junction bases outside the gene matches: 3. The CDR3 is 11 amino acids. The chain's CDR3 is CASSDAGGEFF. The CDR3, as DNA: TGTGCCAGCAGTGATGCCGGGGGGGAGTTCTTC.

This clone is a singleton in its sample. The J gene is TRBJ2-3, the V gene TRBV18; a possible D gene is TRBD2 (6 bases). Germline V gives CDR1 KGHSH, CDR2 LQKENI. V was clipped by 6 bases and J by 11 bases, with 18 bases between them. The CDR3 is 13 amino acids. CDR3 coding DNA: TGTGCCAGCTCCCCGGCTCCGGGGGACGGGCAGTATTTT. Translating it yields CASSPAPGDGQYF.

This rearrangement joins TRBV7-8 to TRBJ2-7, with D possibly being TRBD2 (5 bases). CDR3 length equals 15 residues. CDR1 is SGHVS and CDR2 is FQNEAQ in the germline V gene. V was shortened by 3 bases and J by 4 bases, with 16 bases between the two germline ends. CDR3 region: CASSFRTAITYEQYF. In nucleotides, the CDR3 is TGTGCCAGCAGCTTTAGGACTGCTATCACGTACGAGCAGTACTTC.

This clone was seen more than once but under ten times. The chain recombines TRBV7-2 with TRBJ2-5, with TRBD2 matching over 11 bases. This CDR3 region has 17 residues. CDR1 SGHTA and CDR2 FQGNSA come from the germline V gene. V was clipped by 1 base and J by 2 bases; unmatched bases: 6. The DNA for the CDR3 is TGTGCCAGCAGCTTAGGCGGGCCTAGCGGGGGGCAAGAGACCCAGTACTTC. Residues: CASSLGGPSGGQETQYF.

The CDR3 is CASSQVIHEQYF. As DNA, the CDR3 is TGTGCCAGCAGCCAGGTAATCCACGAGCAGTACTTC. V is TRBV7-2 and J is TRBJ2-7, with unresolved D. This CDR3 is 12 amino acids long. V shed 5 bases and J shed 5 bases, with 10 bases lying between them. Germline values: CDR1 SGHTA, CDR2 FQGNSA.

By share of the sample, this clone is medium-sized. The chain employs TRBV30 and TRBJ1-6, with D perhaps matching TRBD1 (5 bases). This CDR3 spans 13 amino acids. The V end lost 1 base, the J end lost 7 bases, and 8 bases lay between the germline ends. Germline values: CDR1 GTSNPN, CDR2 SVGIG (reference sequence). CDR3 coding DNA: TGTGCCTGGAGTGGAGGGGTCAATTCACCCCTCCACTTT. Its translation is CAWSGGVNSPLHF. The full variable domain, with the rest looked up from reference TRBV30 and TRBJ1-6, is SQTIHQWPATLVQPVGSPLSLECTVEGTSNPNLYWYRQAAGRGLQLLFYSVGIGQISSEVPQNLSASRPQDRQFILSSKKLLLSDSGFYLCAWSGGVNSPLHFGNGTRLTVT.

The chain links TRBV18 to TRBJ2-3; 12 bases align to TRBD2. The germline V gene has CDR1 KGHSH and CDR2 LQKENI. The CDR3 is made up of 15 amino acids. Trimming cost V 3 bases and J 4 bases; bases outside gene matches: 2. The CDR3 here is CASSPTSGSSDTQYF. In nucleotides, the CDR3 is TGTGCCAGCTCACCGACTAGCGGGAGTTCAGATACGCAGTATTTT.

This chain joins TRBV19 and TRBJ2-5, with TRBD2 as a possible D gene (7 bases). V lost 3 bases and J 4 bases, leaving 18 bases between the germline ends. Germline values: CDR1 LNHDA, CDR2 SQIVND (reference sequence). This CDR3 is built from 16 residues. CDR3 coding DNA: TGTGCCAGTAGTATGGGCGGGGGCCGTCCCGGAGAGACCCAGTACTTC. Translated, it gives CASSMGGGRPGETQYF.

The genes are TRBV25-1 and TRBJ1-1; D unclear. Germline V CDR1 and CDR2: MGHDK, SYGVNS. Trimming shortened V by 1 base and J by 5 bases, and 8 bases separated the two germline ends. There are 13 residues in the CDR3. CDR3 protein: CASSELGRTEAFF. CDR3 nucleotides: TGTGCCAGCAGTGAATTGGGGAGGACTGAAGCTTTCTTT.

Regarding this clone: Just one base apart from a much larger clone, this may be a read error. This chain uses TRBV6-5 with TRBJ1-5, with 9 bases lining up with TRBD1. The CDR3 runs 15 residues. CDR1 is MNHEY and CDR2 is SVGAGI in the germline V gene. CDR3 coding DNA: TGTGCCAGCAAGAACAACAGGGGGCCTGATCAGCTCCAGCATTTT. It codes for CASKNNRGPDQLQHF.

This clone came up once. The CDR3 DNA reads as TGTGCCAGCAGCTTGAAGTCGAGGGGGCCCAGCACAGATACGCAGTATTTT. Protein product: CASSLKSRGPSTDTQYF. The chain recombines TRBV5-6 with TRBJ2-3, with TRBD1 identical over 7 bases. Germline V gene data show CDR1 as SGHDT and CDR2 as YYEEEE. Trimming removed 1 base from V and 0 bases from J; junction bases left unmatched: 8. This CDR3 spans 17 amino acids.

The rearrangement uses TRBV6-1 and TRBJ1-5; D unresolved. The CDR3 is 14 amino acids. Trimming left V 2 bases short and J 5 bases short, with 10 bases between. The germline gives CDR1 MNHNS, CDR2 SASEGT. In DNA, the CDR3 is TGTGCCAGCAGTGAATGGAGAGGCGATCAGCCCCAGCATTTT. Its protein is CASSEWRGDQPQHF.

The genes are TRBV5-4 and TRBJ2-7, with 14 bases matching TRBD2. V dropped 0 bases and J dropped 3; count of bases not matched to a gene: 2. From germline, CDR1 is SGHNT and CDR2 YYREEE (reference sequence). The CDR3 covers 16 residues. This chain's CDR3 is CASSLAGLAGGYEQYF. CDR3 coding DNA: TGTGCCAGCAGCTTGGCCGGACTAGCGGGAGGCTACGAGCAGTACTTC.

The chain combines TRBV6-1 with TRBJ1-4; TRBD1 agrees at 9 bases. Germline values: CDR1 MNHNS, CDR2 SASEGT. Trimming cost V 6 bases and J 8 bases; bases outside gene matches: 10. The CDR3 has 15 residues. This CDR3 is CASSLQGASREKLFF. CDR3 nucleotides: TGTGCCAGCAGCCTACAGGGGGCAAGTCGAGAAAAACTGTTTTTT.

The genes are TRBV6-5 and TRBJ2-7, with TRBD2 identical over 10 bases. Trimming at V came to 5 bases and at J to 0 bases, leaving 4 bases not matched to a gene. Germline V gives CDR1 MNHEY, CDR2 SVGAGI. This CDR3 spans 15 amino acids. The CDR3: CASSASGGLSYEQYF. The DNA of the CDR3 is TGTGCCAGCAGTGCTAGCGGGGGCCTCTCCTACGAGCAGTACTTC.

CDR3 sequence (DNA): TGTGCCAGCAGCCAGCGGCCCCGAGAGACCCAGTACTTC. It codes for CASSQRPRETQYF. This chain joins TRBV7-9 and TRBJ2-5; weak D call: TRBD2 (5 bases). V dropped 5 bases and J dropped 4 bases, with 11 bases sitting between them. The CDR3 length is 13 residues. CDR1 is SEHNR and CDR2 is FQNEAQ in the germline V gene (reference sequence).

V and J are TRBV5-1 and TRBJ2-2; a possible D gene is TRBD2 (5 bases). CDR3 length: 15 amino acids. V dropped 4 bases and J dropped 2 bases, with 12 bases sitting between them. Germline V lookup: CDR1 SGHRS, CDR2 YFSETQ. The CDR3: CASSPDLTNTGELFF. DNA of the CDR3: TGCGCCAGCAGCCCGGACTTAACTAACACCGGGGAGCTGTTTTTT.

This rearrangement joins TRBV10-3 to TRBJ2-2; D is uncertain. The CDR3 is made up of 14 amino acids. V was pared by 7 bases and J by 0 bases, with 9 bases between. CDR1 and CDR2 from the germline V gene are ENHRY and SYGVKD. The CDR3: CAINRAANTGELFF. CDR3 nucleotide sequence: TGTGCCATCAACCGGGCCGCGAACACCGGGGAGCTGTTTTTT.

There are a few counts of this clone. This chain uses TRBV7-6 with TRBJ2-3, with 13 positions matching TRBD2. V lost 3 bases, J lost 2 bases, and 5 bases stayed unmatched. Germline CDR1 reads SGHVS; CDR2 reads FNYEAQ. The CDR3 totals 17 residues. The CDR3 loop reads CASSFTSGGATTDTQYF. In DNA, the CDR3 is TGTGCCAGCAGCTTTACTAGCGGGGGGGCCACCACAGATACGCAGTATTTT.

The V and J genes are TRBV5-6 and TRBJ2-2; TRBD1 matches at 9 bases. Losses at the gene ends were 4 bases for V and 5 bases for J; bases not matched to a gene: 6. There are 15 residues in the CDR3. Germline CDR1 SGHDT, CDR2 YYEEEE. The CDR3 loop reads CASSDTGGGTGELFF. In DNA, the CDR3 is TGTGCCAGCAGCGACACAGGGGGCGGTACCGGGGAGCTGTTTTTT.

The chain employs TRBV19 and TRBJ1-2, with 10 bases identical to TRBD1. The CDR3 covers 16 residues. V was clipped by 3 bases and J by 3 bases; unmatched bases: 7. CDR1 and CDR2 from the germline V gene are LNHDA and SQIVND (reference sequence). CDR3 sequence reads: CASSIPGTGAYYGYTF. In nucleotides, the CDR3 is TGTGCCAGTAGTATCCCCGGGACAGGGGCTTACTATGGCTACACCTTC.

The rearrangement links TRBV5-1 to TRBJ1-1, with TRBD1 as a possible D gene (5 bases). Trimming cost V 2 bases and J 10 bases, with 9 bases left between them. The CDR3 consists of 11 residues. Germline-derived CDR1 and CDR2 are SGHRS and YFSETQ. CDR3 amino acids: CASSFQGRAFF. The CDR3, as DNA: TGCGCCAGCAGCTTCCAGGGACGAGCTTTCTTT.

This chain connects TRBV7-8 to TRBJ2-7; D may be TRBD1 or TRBD2 (5 bases each). The length of the CDR3 is 16 residues. The V end lost 5 bases, the J end lost 2 bases, and 19 bases lay between the germline ends. The germline CDR1 and CDR2 sequences are SGHVS and FQNEAQ. CDR3 sequence reads: CASSRQWPGPTYEQYF. As DNA, the CDR3 is TGTGCCAGCAGCCGCCAGTGGCCGGGACCAACCTACGAGCAGTACTTC.

This clone was found once. This chain uses TRBV6-5 with TRBJ1-2; 7 bases line up with TRBD1. Germline V gene lookup returns CDR1 MNHEY and CDR2 SVGAGI. V shed 6 bases, J shed 8 bases, and the junction held 9 bases outside the gene matches. The CDR3 extends over 13 amino acids. CDR3 DNA: TGTGCCAGCAGCTCAGGGGGAGGTAGGGGCTACACCTTC. It specifies CASSSGGGRGYTF.

The genes are TRBV12-5 and TRBJ2-2; 8 bases are shared with TRBD2. Unmatched junction bases numbered 20, after V lost 2 bases and J lost 6 bases. Germline loops: CDR1 LGHNT, CDR2 FRNRAP. The CDR3 extends over 20 amino acids. The CDR3 protein is CASGLMPRGLGLGESGELFF. The CDR3 nucleotides are TGTGCTAGTGGTTTGATGCCACGGGGACTAGGGCTCGGGGAGTCCGGGGAGCTGTTTTTT.

This chain links TRBV7-9 with TRBJ1-3, with no clear D. Germline CDR1 reads SEHNR; CDR2 reads FQNEAQ (reference sequence). Trimming removed 1 base from V and 4 bases from J, with 8 bases in between. The CDR3 length is 14 residues. The CDR3 sequence: CASSLGGYGNTIYF. The CDR3 region has the DNA TGTGCCAGCAGCTTAGGGGGATACGGAAACACCATATATTTT.

The gene calls are TRBV7-2 and TRBJ2-1; D is possibly TRBD2 (6 bases). Germline-derived CDR1 and CDR2 are SGHTA and FQGNSA. The CDR3 length is 15 residues. Deletions cut 4 bases from V and 0 bases from J, with 10 bases between. CDR3 coding DNA: TGTGCCAGCAGCTCTGGGGGGAGCTCCTACAATGAGCAGTTCTTC. This gives the protein CASSSGGSSYNEQFF.

V usage is TRBV11-3 and J usage is TRBJ2-2, with D perhaps matching TRBD1 (6 bases). V was shortened by 5 bases and J by 7 bases, with 11 bases between the two germline ends. In germline, CDR1 is SGHNT, CDR2 YENEEA. The CDR3 length is 13 residues. CDR3 bases: TGTGCCAGCAGCCGAGGGGGTCGCGGGGAGCTGTTTTTT. Translated: CASSRGGRGELFF.

V gene TRBV11-3 combines with J gene TRBJ1-2; tentatively, D is TRBD1 (5 bases). Trimming shortened V by 5 bases and J by 6 bases, and 10 bases separated the two germline ends. CDR1 is SGHNT, CDR2 YENEEA, per germline. This CDR3 is 12 amino acids long. The CDR3 reads CASSGGGDGYTF. The CDR3 region has the DNA TGTGCCAGCAGCGGGGGAGGGGATGGCTACACCTTC.